These 29 T cell receptor beta chains were sequenced from one sample in a study of T cell repertoires in cytomegalovirus infection. Via MiXCR, TCRdb re-called the reads, giving one row per CDR3 protein. The sample shows about 190,000 distinct CDR3 sequences, roughly 30% of them seen only once. Material for sequencing was PBMCs. The receptors stem from a human donor in good health (CMV status not recorded). Some clones in this sample may be carry-over from other donors' samples.

This clonotype has only a few counts. This chain connects TRBV9 to TRBJ2-1; D is ambiguous. This CDR3 comprises 13 residues. The ends were cut back, 0 bases at V and 4 bases at J, with 5 bases in the middle. Germline assignment: CDR1 SGDLS and CDR2 YYNGEE. CDR3 in amino acids: CASSVDRYNEQFF. The DNA for the CDR3 is TGTGCCAGCAGCGTAGACCGTTACAATGAGCAGTTCTTC.

J is TRBJ2-5 and V is TRBV5-6; TRBD2 aligns across 9 bases. CDR3 length: 14 amino acids. V lost 4 bases and J lost 4; bases outside the gene matches: 5. Germline loops: CDR1 SGHDT, CDR2 YYEEEE. CDR3 region: CASSQAGGSETQYF. The CDR3 coding sequence is TGTGCCAGCAGCCAAGCGGGGGGATCAGAGACCCAGTACTTC.

The chain uses TRBV7-3 and TRBJ1-1; D perhaps matches TRBD1 (5 bases). The V and J ends lost 3 bases and 5 bases respectively, with 7 bases between them. Germline-derived CDR1 and CDR2 are SGHTA and FQGTGA. CDR3 length: 12 amino acids. Here the CDR3 DNA reads TGTGCCAGCAGCTTCGCAGGGACTGAAGCTTTCTTT. It encodes CASSFAGTEAFF.

V usage is TRBV14 and J usage is TRBJ2-1, with a weak D call TRBD1 (6 bases). The CDR3 extends over 16 amino acids. Trimming pared 3 bases from V and 7 bases from J, leaving 19 bases between. From germline, CDR1 is SGHDN and CDR2 FVKESK. The CDR3 here is CASSQFRGNPPNEQFF. CDR3 bases: TGTGCCAGCAGCCAGTTCAGGGGCAACCCCCCAAATGAGCAGTTCTTC.

This clonotype appeared many times. This chain uses TRBV7-2 with TRBJ2-1; 8 bases are shared with TRBD1. CDR1 is SGHTA and CDR2 is FQGNSA in the germline V gene. This CDR3 is 16 amino acids long. V lost 1 base, J lost 7 bases, and 9 bases stayed unmatched. The CDR3 is CASSLEWRQGRNEQFF. The CDR3 DNA is TGTGCCAGCAGCTTAGAGTGGAGACAGGGGAGGAATGAGCAGTTCTTC.

This clonotype was seen more than once but under ten times. V gene TRBV29-1 combines with J gene TRBJ2-7, with 7 bases identical to TRBD2. V was clipped by 6 bases and J by 3 bases; unmatched bases: 8. The germline V gene encodes CDR1 SQVTM and CDR2 ANQGSEA. This CDR3 spans 13 amino acids. DNA for the CDR3: TGCAGCGTATCATCCGGGGGGAACTACGAGCAGTACTTC. It specifies CSVSSGGNYEQYF.

The J gene is TRBJ2-7, the V gene TRBV7-2; D gene ambiguous. The CDR3 consists of 13 residues. CDR1 is SGHTA and CDR2 is FQGNSA in the germline V gene. V lost 5 bases and J lost 2, with 10 bases in between. This CDR3 is CASSPHAAYEQYF. The CDR3 DNA reads as TGTGCCAGCAGCCCACATGCCGCCTACGAGCAGTACTTC.

This clonotype has only a few counts. The chain uses TRBV5-6 and TRBJ2-2; 12 bases map to TRBD1. Trimming cost V 4 bases and J 6 bases; bases outside gene matches: 4. Germline-derived CDR1 and CDR2 are SGHDT and YYEEEE. This CDR3 contains 15 residues. CDR3 in amino acids: CASSGDRGLAGELFF. DNA of the CDR3: TGTGCCAGCAGCGGGGACAGGGGGCTAGCCGGGGAGCTGTTTTTT.

Remarks on this clonotype: A much larger clone lies a single base off, so this may be a read error. The V call is TRBV12-5, the J call TRBJ1-1; unclear D gene. CDR1 is LGHNT, CDR2 FRNRAP, per germline. The CDR3 sequence is 12 residues long. The CDR3 loop is CASSLPRDEAFF. The CDR3 bases are TGTGCTAGTAGTTTGCCCCGGGATGAAGCTTTCTTT.

There are a few counts of this clonotype. The chain joins TRBV3-1 to TRBJ1-3; maybe TRBD1 (5 bases). The CDR3 is 15 residues long. The germline V gene has CDR1 LGHDT and CDR2 YNNKEL (reference sequence). The V end lost 4 bases, the J end lost 0 bases, and 10 bases lay between the germline ends. The CDR3 here is CASSRDVLSGNTIYF. In DNA form, the CDR3 reads TGTGCCAGCAGCCGGGACGTACTCTCTGGAAACACCATATATTTT.

On this clonotype itself: One end of the junction varies from germline; a read error may be responsible. The chain couples TRBV7-4 to TRBJ2-5, with D possibly being TRBD1 (6 bases). The CDR3 loop spans 16 amino acids. Germline V gene lookup returns CDR1 SGHVT and CDR2 SQSDAQ. The CDR3 DNA reads as TGTGCCAGCAGCTTAAATGTGGGACACATGCAAGATACCCAGTACTTC. It specifies CASSLNVGHMQDTQYF.

About this clonotype itself: This may be a read error, as it is one base from a much larger clone. The chain is built from TRBV7-1 and TRBJ2-5, with D tentatively TRBD1 (7 bases). TRBV7-1 is noted as an ORF with a role that remains uncertain. CDR3 length: 13 amino acids. V lost 9 bases and J lost 5, with 16 bases in between. The CDR3 DNA is TGTGCCAGAAGCCGGTCAGGGGGGGAGACCCAGTACTTC. Translation gives CARSRSGGETQYF.

As to this clonotype: A much larger clone differs from this one at a single base, so this may be a read error. This rearrangement joins TRBV7-6 to TRBJ1-3, with a tentative D call TRBD1 (5 bases). Looked up from germline, CDR1 is SGHVS and CDR2 is FNYEAQ. The CDR3 is 13 amino acids. The CDR3 is CDSSPHEGNTIYF. The CDR3 coding sequence is TGTGACAGCAGCCCACACGAGGGGAACACCATATATTTT. The full variable domain, its missing parts supplied by reference TRBV7-6 and TRBJ1-3, is GAGVSQSPRYKVTKRGQDVALRCDPISGHVSLYWYRQALGQGPEFLTYFNYEAQQDKSGLPNDRFSAERPEGSISTLTIQRTEQRDSAMYRCDSSPHEGNTIYFGEGSWLTVV.

This clonotype was seen only a few times. The rearrangement uses TRBV19 and TRBJ2-6, with TRBD1 matching 9 bases. The CDR3 consists of 17 residues. The germline gives CDR1 LNHDA, CDR2 SQIVND (reference sequence). Losses at the gene ends were 11 bases for V and 0 bases for J; bases not matched to a gene: 11. The CDR3 DNA sequence: TGTGCCGCGGAGAGGACAGGGGCTTTCTCTGGGGCCAACGTCCTGACTTTC. This sequence encodes CAAERTGAFSGANVLTF.

V is TRBV11-2 and J is TRBJ2-3, with 8 positions matching TRBD1. V was clipped by 3 bases and J by 3 bases; unmatched bases: 5. This CDR3 contains 15 residues. In germline, CDR1 is SGHAT, CDR2 FQNNGV. For the CDR3, the DNA is TGTGCCAGCAGCTTGGGGACAGGACAGACAGATACGCAGTATTTT. This sequence encodes CASSLGTGQTDTQYF.

The CDR3 spells CASSEALGQPQHF. In DNA, the CDR3 is TGTGCCAGCAGTGAAGCGCTTGGTCAGCCCCAGCATTTT. This chain links TRBV2 with TRBJ1-5; D is unclear. The CDR3 covers 13 residues. Germline V gives CDR1 SNHLY, CDR2 FYNNEI. V gave up 0 bases and J gave up 6 bases, with 6 bases separating them.

The genes are TRBV29-1 and TRBJ2-7; TRBD2 might be the D (6 bases). V was clipped by 3 bases and J by 0 bases, with 9 bases between them. CDR3 length: 13 amino acids. Germline V gene lookup returns CDR1 SQVTM and CDR2 ANQGSEA. The CDR3 region is CSVEEGVSYEQYF. For the CDR3, the DNA is TGCAGCGTTGAGGAGGGCGTCTCCTACGAGCAGTACTTC.

Concerning this clonotype itself: This may stem from a read error, because a much larger clone lies one nucleotide away. The rearrangement uses TRBV6-5 and TRBJ2-7; D may be TRBD2 (5 bases). The germline gives CDR1 MNHEY, CDR2 SVGAGI. Trimming left V 2 bases short and J 0 bases short, with 11 bases between. The CDR3 runs to 15 residues. The DNA of the CDR3 is TGTGCCAGCAGTTACGGGGTCCGGGGCTCCTACGAGCAGTACTTC. It codes for CASSYGVRGSYEQYF.

Regarding this clonotype: A much larger clone lies a single base off, so this may be a read error. The chain employs TRBV10-3 and TRBJ2-3, with D hard to call. Germline V gene sequence: CDR1 ENHRY, CDR2 SYGVKD. Trimming left V 10 bases short and J 5 bases short, with 22 bases between. The CDR3 runs 15 residues. The CDR3 DNA follows: TGTGCCAGGTCTTGGTCAGCGTGGGGTAAAGATACGCAGTATTTT. Translating it yields CARSWSAWGKDTQYF.

This clonotype occurred a few times. The chain's CDR3 is CSVSIGASGNTIYF. In DNA form, the CDR3 reads TGCAGCGTTTCCATAGGGGCCTCTGGAAACACCATATATTTT. The rearrangement uses TRBV29-1 and TRBJ1-3; D may be TRBD1 (5 bases). The germline V and J ends were trimmed by 5 bases and 0 bases, with 11 bases remaining between them. The CDR3 covers 14 residues. Germline V gives CDR1 SQVTM, CDR2 ANQGSEA.

The genes are TRBV29-1 and TRBJ2-1; the match to TRBD1 covers 9 bases. The CDR3 extends over 15 amino acids. The V gene end was trimmed by 4 bases and the J gene end by 8 bases; junction bases not matched to a gene: 12. Germline lookup yields CDR1 SQVTM and CDR2 ANQGSEA. The CDR3 DNA reads TGCAGCGTTGGGGTCTCGGGGACAGGGCACGATGAGCAGTTCTTC. Its translation: CSVGVSGTGHDEQFF.

V and J are TRBV11-2 and TRBJ1-1, with D tentatively TRBD1 (5 bases). This CDR3 is 14 amino acids long. CDR1 and CDR2 from the germline V gene are SGHAT and FQNNGV. The V end was cut by 4 bases, the J end by 0 bases, with 9 bases between. Here the CDR3 reads CASSWTPMNTEAFF. CDR3 DNA: TGTGCCAGCAGCTGGACACCAATGAACACTGAAGCTTTCTTT.

The chain links TRBV3-1 to TRBJ1-1; 8 bases align to TRBD1. Germline V lookup: CDR1 LGHDT, CDR2 YNNKEL (reference sequence). There are 13 residues in the CDR3. The V and J ends lost 6 bases and 5 bases, in that order; junction bases with no gene match: 5. CDR3 DNA sequence: TGTGCCAGCAGAGGGACAGGACATACTGAAGCTTTCTTT. Protein sequence: CASRGTGHTEAFF.

This clonotype came up a few times. A much larger clone lies one base from this, so it may be a read error. The chain couples TRBV24-1 to TRBJ2-2; the D is unclear. Germline V CDR1 and CDR2: KGHDR, SFDVKD. Between the trimmed V and J ends, which lost 3 bases and 4 bases, there was a span of 2 bases. The CDR3 extends over 12 amino acids. The CDR3 region is CATSDVTGELFF. CDR3 bases: TGTGCCACCAGTGATGTCACCGGGGAGCTGTTTTTT.

This clonotype was counted a few times. The rearrangement links TRBV18 to TRBJ2-3; D gene uncertain. V shed 1 base and J shed 6 bases, with 8 bases lying between them. CDR3 length: 13 residues. Germline V gives CDR1 KGHSH, CDR2 LQKENI. Here the CDR3 DNA reads TGTGCCAGCTCACCACGGATAATTGATACGCAGTATTTT. Protein product: CASSPRIIDTQYF.

This clonotype was observed a few times. V usage is TRBV5-5 and J usage is TRBJ2-2, with D tentatively TRBD1 or TRBD2 (6 bases each). Trimming left V 4 bases short and J 3 bases short, with 16 bases between. CDR1 and CDR2 (germline): SGHKS, YYEKEE (reference sequence). CDR3 size: 16 residues. The CDR3 loop reads CASSTEPGADTGELFF. As DNA, the CDR3 is TGTGCCAGCAGCACGGAGCCGGGGGCGGACACCGGGGAGCTGTTTTTT.

The gene calls are TRBV4-1 and TRBJ1-1, with D unclear. Trimming pared 0 bases from V and 0 bases from J, leaving 8 bases between. Germline V gene lookup returns CDR1 MGHRA and CDR2 YSYEKL. CDR3 length: 15 residues. As DNA, the CDR3 is TGCGCCAGCAGCCAAGATATTAACGTGAACACTGAAGCTTTCTTT. Translated: CASSQDINVNTEAFF.

The chain uses TRBV11-3 and TRBJ1-6; D not resolved. The V and J ends lost 5 bases and 0 bases respectively, with 2 bases between them. The CDR3 has 13 amino acids. Per germline, CDR1 SGHNT and CDR2 YENEEA. In nucleotides, the CDR3 is TGTGCCAGCAGCCCCTCCTATAATTCACCCCTCCACTTT. Protein sequence: CASSPSYNSPLHF. The entire variable domain, with the rest obtained from reference TRBV11-3 and TRBJ1-6, is as follows: EAGVVQSPRYKIIEKKQPVAFWCNPISGHNTLYWYLQNLGQGPELLIRYENEEAVDDSQLPKDRFSAERLKGVDSTLKIQPAELGDSAVYLCASSPSYNSPLHFGNGTRLTVT.

This clonotype was observed a few times. V and J are TRBV4-1 and TRBJ1-2; D possibly corresponds to TRBD1 (6 bases). Trimming stripped 3 bases from V and 8 bases from J, with 19 bases between. CDR3 size: 15 residues. Germline V gene sequence: CDR1 MGHRA, CDR2 YSYEKL. The CDR3: CASSHWDTPTQGYTF. The CDR3 DNA reads TGCGCCAGCAGCCATTGGGACACCCCGACTCAGGGCTACACCTTC.